A single sample is the source of the 32 T cell receptor beta chains below, sequenced in a study of radiotherapy plus CTLA-4 blockade in lung cancer. Data came from immunoSEQ multiplex PCR; TCRdb stores just in-frame clones and leaves some out. The sample has 85,000 to 130,000 clones; roughly 84% are singletons. The sequenced sample was peripheral blood, obtained from a patient treated with radiotherapy plus ipilimumab. The receptors were sampled from a human donor with non-small cell lung cancer that progressed on radiotherapy plus ipilimumab. Some clones in this sample may be carry-over from other donors' samples.

This clone was counted only a few times. The chain is built from TRBV6-5 and TRBJ1-6, with D hard to call. The V gene's germline CDR1 is MNHEY and CDR2 SVGAGI. V shed 7 bases and J shed 10 bases, with 14 bases lying between them. The CDR3 runs to 13 residues. This CDR3 is CASMWGRSSPLHF. CDR3 DNA: TGTGCCAGCATGTGGGGTCGTAGCTCACCCCTCCACTTT.

This chain links TRBV6-1 with TRBJ1-5; 11 bases map to TRBD1. CDR3 length: 17 amino acids. Unmatched junction bases numbered 14, after V lost 4 bases and J lost 9 bases. Germline V gene lookup returns CDR1 MNHNS and CDR2 SASEGT. CDR3 amino acids: CASSVTRDRGGYRPQHF. The CDR3, as DNA: TGTGCCAGCAGTGTTACCCGGGACAGGGGGGGTTATAGGCCCCAGCATTTT.

Concerning this clone itself: A read error may account for a junction end that differs from germline. This rearrangement joins TRBV7-7 to TRBJ2-3, with a tentative D call TRBD1 (6 bases). Germline V gene data show CDR1 as SSHAT and CDR2 as FNYEAQ (reference sequence). The CDR3 loop spans 13 amino acids. The CDR3 coding sequence is TGTGCTAGCAGCTCACAGGGAACAGATACGCAGTATTTT. It codes for CASSSQGTDTQYF.

The chain carries TRBV6-4 and TRBJ1-6; unclear D gene. Germline V lookup: CDR1 MRHNA, CDR2 SNTAGT. Deletions cut 0 bases from V and 6 bases from J, with 21 bases between. The CDR3 consists of 19 residues. CDR3 in amino acids: CASSDSPGPPRGCNSPLHF. Here the CDR3 DNA reads TGTGCCAGCAGTGACTCGCCCGGACCCCCACGAGGATGTAATTCACCCCTCCACTTT.

In this sample, this clone turned up once. V and J are TRBV7-8 and TRBJ2-3; tentatively, D is TRBD2 (7 bases). V gave up 0 bases and J gave up 2 bases, with 12 bases separating them. The CDR3 loop spans 16 amino acids. From germline, CDR1 is SGHVS and CDR2 FQNEAQ. The chain's CDR3 is CASSLAGGPVTDTQYF. The CDR3 DNA reads as TGTGCCAGCAGCTTAGCGGGGGGGCCGGTCACAGATACGCAGTATTTT. Full variable domain (rest looked up from reference TRBV7-8 and TRBJ2-3): GAGVSQSPRYKVAKRGQDVALRCDPISGHVSLFWYQQALGQGPEFLTYFQNEAQLDKSGLPSDRFFAERPEGSVSTLKIQRTQQEDSAVYLCASSLAGGPVTDTQYFGPGTRLTVL.

This clone has a handful of counts. V is TRBV2 and J is TRBJ2-1; 9 bases agree with TRBD2. The CDR3 extends over 16 amino acids. The germline V gene has CDR1 SNHLY and CDR2 FYNNEI. V trimming: 4 bases; J trimming: 11 bases; junction bases outside the gene matches: 15. Written as DNA, the CDR3 is TGTGCCAGCAGTGCCTTAGGGGACCTAGCGGGGAGTAAGCAGTTCTTC. Translating gives CASSALGDLAGSKQFF.

The chain carries TRBV5-6 and TRBJ1-3, with 8 bases matching TRBD1. Germline V CDR1 and CDR2: SGHDT, YYEEEE. The CDR3 extends over 15 amino acids. V was pared by 0 bases and J by 1 base, with 0 bases of the junction left unmatched. CDR3 nucleotide sequence: TGTGCCAGCAGCTTGGACAGGGGGTCTGGAAACACCATATATTTT. It is translated as CASSLDRGSGNTIYF. The variable domain in full, with the rest retrieved from reference TRBV5-6 and TRBJ1-3, is DAGVTQSPTHLIKTRGQQVTLRCSPKSGHDTVSWYQQALGQGPQFIFQYYEEEERQRGNFPDRFSGHQFPNYSSELNVNALLLGDSALYLCASSLDRGSGNTIYFGEGSWLTVV.

This chain connects TRBV6-6 to TRBJ2-3; D is undetermined. CDR3 length: 16 residues. The V end lost 3 bases, the J end lost 6 bases, and 19 bases lay between the germline ends. Germline CDR1 MNHNY, CDR2 SVGAGI (reference sequence). The CDR3 coding sequence is TGTGCCAGCAGTTATTCTTTCAAATTCTACTTGGATACGCAGTATTTT. It specifies CASSYSFKFYLDTQYF.

The J gene is TRBJ2-5, the V gene TRBV4-1; 8 nucleotides agree with TRBD2. The DNA end favors TRBJ2-7, so the J call may be wrong. Germline V CDR1 and CDR2: MGHRA, YSYEKL. This CDR3 region has 15 residues. CDR3 amino acids: CASSQPGGLGDEQYF. CDR3 nucleotide sequence: TGCGCCAGCAGCCAACCGGGGGGGCTGGGCGACGAGCAGTACTTC.

The V and J genes are TRBV5-4 and TRBJ1-6, with a tentative D call TRBD1 (6 bases). Trimming stripped 1 base from V and 0 bases from J, with 17 bases between. Looked up from germline, CDR1 is SGHNT and CDR2 is YYREEE (reference sequence). The CDR3 sequence is 19 residues long. CDR3 residues: CASSLFRGHGHSYNSPLHF. The CDR3 nucleotides are TGTGCCAGCAGCTTGTTCAGGGGCCACGGTCACTCCTATAATTCACCCCTCCACTTT.

Details on this clone: The junction shows a germline mismatch at one end, possibly a read error. The V gene is TRBV19, the J gene TRBJ1-5, with D tentatively TRBD1 (5 bases). The CDR3 length is 15 residues. Per the germline V gene, CDR1 is LNHDA and CDR2 is SQIVND (reference sequence). The CDR3 reads CASSGMVPGYQAQHF. The CDR3 DNA sequence: TGTGCCAGTAGTGGCATGGTGCCAGGGTATCAGGCCCAGCATTTT.

This clone appeared a single time. The genes are TRBV7-8 and TRBJ2-2; TRBD1 aligns across 7 bases. Germline V lookup: CDR1 SGHVS, CDR2 FQNEAQ. The V gene end was trimmed by 6 bases and the J gene end by 4 bases; junction bases not matched to a gene: 11. The CDR3 consists of 16 residues. The CDR3 DNA is TGTGCCAGCAGTCTTCCCCGGACAGGTGGCACCGGGGAGCTGTTTTTT. This encodes CASSLPRTGGTGELFF.

CDR3 DNA: TGTGCCAGCAGTTCACGGACAGGGTCTAGTTCCTACGAGCAGTACTTC. Translating it yields CASSSRTGSSSYEQYF. The chain uses TRBV28 and TRBJ2-7, with 8 bases lining up with TRBD1. The CDR3 sequence is 16 residues long. Germline-derived CDR1 and CDR2 are MDHEN and SYDVKM. J lost 1 base, V lost 4 bases, and 9 bases had no gene match.

The genes are TRBV2 and TRBJ1-5; 8 bases match TRBD1. CDR1 is SNHLY and CDR2 is FYNNEI in the germline V gene. The CDR3 sequence is 13 residues long. V lost 6 bases and J lost 7; bases outside the gene matches: 5. The DNA of the CDR3 is TGTGCCAGCAGCAGGGGGCGAGAGCAGCCCCAGCATTTT. This sequence encodes CASSRGREQPQHF.

The chain joins TRBV7-9 to TRBJ2-7, with 12 nucleotides matching TRBD1. Germline V CDR1 and CDR2: SEHNR, FQNEAQ (reference sequence). The V gene end was trimmed by 5 bases and the J gene end by 5 bases; junction bases not matched to a gene: 7. This CDR3 contains 15 residues. The CDR3 DNA sequence: TGTGCCAGCAGCCCGAGGGGACAGGGGGCCGACGAGCAGTACTTC. The encoded protein is CASSPRGQGADEQYF.

Remarks on this clone: Sequence at one end of the junction differs from germline and may be a read error. V usage is TRBV2 and J usage is TRBJ2-2, with no clear D. The CDR3 sequence is 13 residues long. Germline V CDR1 and CDR2: SNHLY, FYNNEI. This CDR3 is CASNENWTEELFF. CDR3 in DNA: TGTGCCAGCAATGAAAACTGGACCGAGGAGCTGTTTTTT.

The chain has TRBV6-5 and TRBJ1-6; D not resolved. V shed 6 bases and J shed 5 bases, with 8 bases lying between them. CDR3 size: 13 residues. Germline V gene lookup returns CDR1 MNHEY and CDR2 SVGAGI. Here the CDR3 reads CASRVSNNSPLHF. The CDR3 DNA reads as TGTGCCAGCAGGGTCAGCAATAATTCACCCCTCCACTTT.

The J gene is TRBJ2-1, the V gene TRBV29-1; a weak D match, TRBD1 (6 bases). V lost 2 bases and J 5 bases, leaving 19 bases between the germline ends. The CDR3 contains 16 residues. CDR1 SQVTM and CDR2 ANQGSEA come from the germline V gene. In DNA form, the CDR3 reads TGCAGCGTTGAATATCGTGGCAGGACAGTAGACAATGAGCAGTTCTTC. Translating gives CSVEYRGRTVDNEQFF.

The chain couples TRBV2 to TRBJ2-7, with D uncertain. The CDR3 covers 13 residues. V was pared by 7 bases and J by 4 bases, with 14 bases between. From germline, CDR1 is SNHLY and CDR2 FYNNEI. The CDR3 DNA follows: TGTGCCAGCATCAGTGACTCGCAATACGAGCAGTACTTC. It specifies CASISDSQYEQYF.

This rearrangement joins TRBV5-4 to TRBJ2-1, with 11 bases matching TRBD2. The CDR3 loop spans 17 amino acids. Germline assignment: CDR1 SGHNT and CDR2 YYREEE (reference sequence). Losses at the gene ends were 0 bases for V and 5 bases for J; bases not matched to a gene: 7. DNA of the CDR3: TGTGCCAGCAGCTTGGGCCCTAGCGGGGGGCCACACAATGAGCAGTTCTTC. It is translated as CASSLGPSGGPHNEQFF. The full variable domain, its missing parts supplied by reference TRBV5-4 and TRBJ2-1, is ETGVTQSPTHLIKTRGQQVTLRCSSQSGHNTVSWYQQALGQGPQFIFQYYREEENGRGNFPPRFSGLQFPNYSSELNVNALELDDSALYLCASSLGPSGGPHNEQFFGPGTRLTVL.

The gene calls are TRBV6-4 and TRBJ2-2, with TRBD1 identical over 9 bases. The CDR3 is 15 residues long. J lost 0 bases, V lost 8 bases, and 4 bases had no gene match. Germline lookup yields CDR1 MRHNA and CDR2 SNTAGT. CDR3 sequence: CASRRTGANTGELFF. CDR3 nucleotides: TGTGCCAGCCGTCGGACAGGGGCGAACACCGGGGAGCTGTTTTTT.

The chain joins TRBV10-3 to TRBJ1-5; perhaps TRBD1 as D (5 bases). CDR3 length: 15 amino acids. Germline CDR1 ENHRY, CDR2 SYGVKD. The V end lost 4 bases, the J end lost 2 bases, and 12 bases lay between the germline ends. CDR3 DNA sequence: TGTGCCATCAGTGTTAGCCAGGGTGGCAATCAGCCCCAGCATTTT. Residues: CAISVSQGGNQPQHF.

V gene TRBV2 combines with J gene TRBJ2-5; 15 bases line up with TRBD2. Germline CDR1 and CDR2: SNHLY and FYNNEI. This CDR3 is built from 15 residues. V dropped 6 bases and J dropped 5; count of bases not matched to a gene: 4. For the CDR3, the DNA is TGTGCCAGCAGAAGGACTAGCGGGGGGGATGAGACCCAGTACTTC. Amino acids: CASRRTSGGDETQYF.

The gene calls are TRBV6-1 and TRBJ1-2; 8 positions match TRBD1. The CDR3 extends over 13 amino acids. V shed 7 bases and J 8 bases; nucleotides not matched to a gene: 9. Per germline, CDR1 MNHNS and CDR2 SASEGT. Here the CDR3 DNA reads TGTGCCAGCATCGCCGGACAGGGAAGGGGCTACACCTTC. It yields the protein CASIAGQGRGYTF.

The chain carries TRBV4-2 and TRBJ2-1; D might be TRBD2 (6 bases). The CDR3 spans 12 residues. Germline V lookup: CDR1 LGHNA, CDR2 YNFKEQ. The V end was cut by 3 bases, the J end by 9 bases, with 9 bases between. The CDR3 coding sequence is TGTGCCAGCAGCCAGAGCGGGTCTGAGCAGTTCTTC. It yields the protein CASSQSGSEQFF.

The V and J genes are TRBV9 and TRBJ1-1, with D possibly being TRBD1 (6 bases). CDR1 and CDR2 (germline): SGDLS, YYNGEE. V lost 4 bases to trimming and J lost 4 bases, with 17 bases between them. The CDR3 extends over 15 amino acids. CDR3 loop: CASSPFAGASTEAFF. The CDR3 DNA reads TGTGCCAGCAGCCCTTTCGCAGGGGCGTCCACTGAAGCTTTCTTT.

This clone was counted only a few times. This rearrangement joins TRBV29-1 to TRBJ2-2; D tentatively reads TRBD1 or TRBD2 (6 bases each). Germline CDR1 SQVTM, CDR2 ANQGSEA. The CDR3 loop spans 13 amino acids. The V gene lost 2 bases and the J gene lost 5 bases, with 9 bases spanning the gap. The DNA of the CDR3 is TGCAGCGTTGAACAGGGGAGGACCGGGGAGCTGTTTTTT. Residues: CSVEQGRTGELFF.

V and J are TRBV2 and TRBJ1-5; TRBD1 matches at 7 bases. Germline CDR1 SNHLY, CDR2 FYNNEI. The V gene end was trimmed by 5 bases and the J gene end by 6 bases; junction bases not matched to a gene: 7. The CDR3 totals 14 residues. The CDR3 sequence is CASSQQGRGQPQHF. CDR3 DNA sequence: TGTGCCAGCAGTCAACAGGGGAGGGGTCAGCCCCAGCATTTT.

V and J are TRBV5-4 and TRBJ2-7, with D maybe TRBD2 (7 bases). Trimming pared 4 bases from V and 4 bases from J, leaving 18 bases between. CDR3 length equals 15 residues. The germline gives CDR1 SGHNT, CDR2 YYREEE (reference sequence). The CDR3 sequence is CASSNSLRGAYEQYF. Written as DNA, the CDR3 is TGTGCCAGCAGCAACTCGCTCCGGGGGGCGTACGAGCAGTACTTC.

The gene calls are TRBV5-1 and TRBJ2-2; 7 nucleotides agree with TRBD1. Trimming took 4 bases from V and 3 from J; bases not matched to a gene: 9. The CDR3 runs to 16 residues. CDR1 and CDR2 from the germline V gene are SGHRS and YFSETQ. CDR3 residues: CASSPRQGLYTGELFF. The CDR3 DNA sequence: TGCGCCAGCAGCCCGCGACAGGGTTTATACACCGGGGAGCTGTTTTTT.

The chain is built from TRBV5-8 and TRBJ2-5, with no clear D. CDR1 is SGHTS and CDR2 is YDEGEE in the germline V gene. The CDR3 spans 13 residues. Deletions cut 2 bases from V and 4 bases from J, with 9 bases between. CDR3 sequence: CASSFPGVETQYF. The DNA for the CDR3 is TGTGCCAGCAGCTTCCCTGGGGTAGAGACCCAGTACTTC.

The chain employs TRBV27 and TRBJ2-1, with 15 nucleotides matching TRBD2. The CDR3 is 18 amino acids. The germline gives CDR1 MNHEY, CDR2 SMNVEV (reference sequence). V gave up 5 bases and J gave up 10 bases; unmatched junction bases: 15. The chain's CDR3 is CASSPTPGLAGGSKEQFF. CDR3 DNA sequence: TGTGCCAGCAGTCCAACCCCCGGACTAGCGGGGGGGTCGAAAGAGCAGTTCTTC.